This T cell receptor (beta chain) emerged from a study of cytomegalovirus exposure and HLA in healthy donors. The study, taken as a whole, reports: In a later analysis, V- and J-gene trimming of beta chains associated with a DCLRE1C missense variant, replicated independently. CMV serostatus was the only recorded immune exposure for donors. In most subjects, TCR beta sequences reportedly gave accurate predictions of HLA-A and HLA-B alleles.

With 60 Vbeta and 13 Jbeta primers, the PCR was carried out. Here immunoSEQ multiplex PCR was the method, and the copy in TCRdb shows in-frame clones only, minus some. Its table records more than 95,000 clones. Germline lookup yields CDR1 PRHDT and CDR2 FYEKMQ (reference sequence). The CDR3 covers 14 residues. V shed 5 bases and J shed 1 base, with 11 bases lying between them. As concerns this clone: Its antigen remains unidentified.

Sequences were obtained from PBMCs. The chain employs TRBV13 and TRBJ1-1; TRBD1 might be the D (5 bases). The clonotype was recovered from a man aged 25-40 years in good health and CMV-seronegative. This CDR3 reads CASSRDLGNTEAFF. The CDR3 DNA follows: TGTGCCAGCAGCCGGGACTTAGGGAACACTGAAGCTTTCTTT. Full variable domain (rest looked up from reference TRBV13 and TRBJ1-1): AAGVIQSPRHLIKEKRETATLKCYPIPRHDTVYWYQQGPGQDPQFLISFYEKMQSDKGSIPDRFSAQQFSDYHSELNMSSLELGDSALYFCASSRDLGNTEAFFGQGTRLTVV.